This T cell receptor beta chain appears in the sequencing data of a study of blood T cell repertoires in COVID-19. This CDR3 is built from 16 residues. Trimming cost V 5 bases and J 1 base; bases outside gene matches: 6. From germline, CDR1 is MDHEN and CDR2 SYDVKM. In the original analysis: The authors estimated nucleated cell counts from reference gene primer amplification. Sequenced by immunoSEQ multiplex PCR; TCRdb stores in-frame clones only, minus some. That table furnishes V, J and clone size, whereas the DNA furnished D and trimming. In the table there are 90,000 or so clones, 86% of which are singletons.

The TCR originated in a man aged 80 or over with active or convalescent COVID-19. This rearrangement joins TRBV28 to TRBJ2-2; TRBD1 matches 8 bases. Material: peripheral blood. For the CDR3, the DNA is TGTGCCAGCAGTGCCCAGGGGGCCGTGAACACCGGGGAGCTGTTTTTT. This encodes CASSAQGAVNTGELFF.